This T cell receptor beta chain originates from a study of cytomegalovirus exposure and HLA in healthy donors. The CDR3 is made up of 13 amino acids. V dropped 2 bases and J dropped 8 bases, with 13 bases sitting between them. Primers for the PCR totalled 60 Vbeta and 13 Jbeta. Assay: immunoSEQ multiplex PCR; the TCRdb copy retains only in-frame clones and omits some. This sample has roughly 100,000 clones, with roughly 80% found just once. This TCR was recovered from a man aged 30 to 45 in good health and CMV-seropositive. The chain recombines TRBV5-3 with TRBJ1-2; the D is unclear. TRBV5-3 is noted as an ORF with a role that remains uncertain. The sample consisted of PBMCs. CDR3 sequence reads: CARSLRFCSGYTF. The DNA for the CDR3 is TGTGCCAGAAGCTTACGGTTTTGCTCCGGCTACACCTTC.